This T cell receptor beta chain was documented in a study of shared clonotypes between healthy human individuals. Study outcomes and limitations: Donor clonotype sharing was expected to depend on sequencing depth.

Measured with immunoSEQ multiplex PCR; TCRdb has only the in-frame clones, and not every one. In the table there are about 520,000 clones, more than 75% of which are singletons. This CDR3 is 14 amino acids long. Between the trimmed V and J ends, which lost 5 bases and 3 bases, there was a span of 13 bases. From germline, CDR1 is SEHNR and CDR2 FQNEAQ (reference sequence). As regards this clone: The antigen is unknown.

This sequence originates from a woman aged 40 to 55 in good health. Some clones in this sample may be carry-over from other donors' samples. The sequenced sample consisted of PBMCs. The chain uses TRBV7-9 and TRBJ1-2; D uncertain. CDR3 sequence: CASSPTDTYYGYTF. The CDR3 nucleotides read TGTGCCAGCAGCCCTACCGACACCTACTATGGCTACACCTTC.